The TCR beta chain under discussion was sequenced for a study of early T cells in non-severe SARS-CoV-2 infection. Study-wide context: Investigators sequenced bulk RNA drawn from unsorted whole blood, and chains remained unpaired. Study observations and caveats: Matches to VDJdb favored anti-spike CD8 responses and missed private and CD4 specificities.

The V and J ends lost 4 bases and 9 bases respectively, with 13 bases between them. Germline V gene data show CDR1 as SGHTA and CDR2 as FQGTGA. The CDR3 consists of 13 residues. The TCR library protocol attached unique molecular identifiers to the individual cDNA molecules. TCRdb analysed the 5' RACE reads with MiXCR anew, one entry per CDR3 protein. The sample contains some 71,000 distinct CDR3 sequences, over 9.5% of which appear only once. This clonotype was observed a handful of times. Antigen specificity is unknown. The sequence was obtained from an adult who was a healthcare worker with PCR-confirmed SARS-CoV-2 infection or an uninfected control (not recorded which). The chain carries TRBV7-3 and TRBJ2-1, with D perhaps matching TRBD1 (6 bases). Sequencing used whole blood, obtained at baseline. The CDR3 is CASSSVQGGEQFF. The CDR3 coding sequence is TGTGCCAGCAGCTCGGTACAGGGTGGTGAGCAGTTCTTC.